The table lists the clone carrying this TCR beta chain with a count of one. Stated treatment: preoperative locoregional IRX-2 cytokine immunotherapy. Patients received preoperative, locoregional IRX-2 cytokine immunotherapy in a phase Ib study. These data are taken from a study of preoperative IRX-2 immunotherapy in early breast cancer. The table came from immunoSEQ multiplex PCR; TCRdb's copy has only in-frame clones and leaves some out. The profile covers tens of thousands of clones, with 70% to 90% appearing a single time and 1% to 1.5% taken by the ten largest. There are 13 residues in the CDR3. Looked up from germline, CDR1 is LNHDA and CDR2 is SQIVND (reference sequence). Trimming cost V 6 bases and J 0 bases, with 8 bases left between them.

The source material was lymph node tissue, sampled after IRX-2 immunotherapy. The chain combines TRBV19 with TRBJ1-1; D gene uncertain. This receptor was obtained from a human donor with breast cancer. The CDR3 region has the DNA TGTGCCAGTAGCAGGTATATGAACACTGAAGCTTTCTTT. This encodes CASSRYMNTEAFF.